This TCR beta chain was profiled in a study of control samples from healthy donors and cancer patients. Germline-derived CDR1 and CDR2 are SNHLY and FYNNEI. This CDR3 is built from 19 residues. The J segment lost 3 bases and the V segment lost 9 bases, leaving 17 bases of the junction unmatched. The assay was immunoSEQ multiplex PCR, and TCRdb's table has in-frame clones only and misses some. This repertoire shows some 150,000 clones, 93% found once; its top ten account for 2.4%. The receptor was isolated from a man aged 50 to 60 in good health. What was sequenced was blood. This chain joins TRBV2 and TRBJ2-7; 16 bases line up with TRBD2. CDR3 DNA sequence: TGTGCCAGTATGAGTCCGGGACTAGCGGGAGGGTTAACTAGCTACGAGCAGTACTTC. Amino acids: CASMSPGLAGGLTSYEQYF.